This T cell receptor beta chain was recovered during a study of shared clonotypes between healthy human individuals. Whole-study results and caveats: Richness estimates generally favored naive over memory subsets. Generation probabilities of non-shared clonotypes were lower (relative to those shared by all four donors). Investigators expected sequencing depth to affect clonotype sharing among donors.

The germline CDR1 and CDR2 sequences are SEHNR and FQNEAQ (reference sequence). Trimming pared 5 bases from V and 2 bases from J, leaving 10 bases between. CDR3 length equals 14 residues. Regarding this clone: As yet, its antigen is unknown.

How the authors handled the data: ImmunoSEQ only sent back junction sequences with no quality scores, so filtering was done differently. Profiled with immunoSEQ multiplex PCR; TCRdb holds only in-frame clones, not every one. V and J calls and clone size are copied from that table; D and trimming were computed from the DNA. Among about 1.4 million clones, around 97% were seen once, and the ten largest hold 0.95% to 1.5%. The clonotype was recovered from a man aged 25 to 40 in good health. The sample comprised naive CD4+ T cells sorted from blood. The subset denotes: CD45RA+ positively selected. This chain uses TRBV7-9 with TRBJ2-1; D is ambiguous. CDR3 sequence reads: CASSRAGPYNEQFF. The CDR3 DNA reads as TGTGCCAGCAGCCGCGCCGGGCCCTACAATGAGCAGTTCTTC.